This T cell receptor beta chain was found in a study of CD8 T cells in Susac syndrome. Both CD4+ and CD8+ T cells were negatively isolated, and TEMRA cells underwent FACS enrichment. Random hexamers served to reverse transcribe roughly 0.45 to 1 ug RNA. TCR beta CDR3 was amplified by immunoSEQ multiplex PCR. This amplification extended across 54 Vbeta and 13 Jbeta segments. One entry per CDR3 protein, called by TCRdb with MiXCR from the immunoSEQ multiplex PCR reads. The sample yields around 160,000 distinct CDR3 sequences, approximately 93% seen once. Trimming took off 6 bases at V and 0 bases at J, with 8 bases between the two ends. CDR3 length equals 13 residues.

The chain carries TRBV12-3 or TRBV12-4 and TRBJ2-5; D call uncertain. The sequenced sample was CD4+ T cells from PBMCs. The sequence came from a human donor with multiple sclerosis. The CDR3 protein is CASSPDYQETQYF. In DNA, the CDR3 is TGTGCCAGCAGCCCCGACTACCAAGAGACCCAGTACTTC.